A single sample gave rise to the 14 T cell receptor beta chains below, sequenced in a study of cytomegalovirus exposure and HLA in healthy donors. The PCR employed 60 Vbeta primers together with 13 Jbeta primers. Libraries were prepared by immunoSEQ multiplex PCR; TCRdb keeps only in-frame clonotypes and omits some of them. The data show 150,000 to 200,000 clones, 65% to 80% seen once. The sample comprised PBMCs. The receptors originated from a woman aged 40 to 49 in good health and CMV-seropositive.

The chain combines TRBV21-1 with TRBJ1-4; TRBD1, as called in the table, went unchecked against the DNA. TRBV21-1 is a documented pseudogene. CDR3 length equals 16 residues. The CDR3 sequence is CASTPDRLSGNEKLFF. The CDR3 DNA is TGTGCCAGCACCCCGGACAGACTCTCGGGTAATGAAAAACTGTTTTTT.

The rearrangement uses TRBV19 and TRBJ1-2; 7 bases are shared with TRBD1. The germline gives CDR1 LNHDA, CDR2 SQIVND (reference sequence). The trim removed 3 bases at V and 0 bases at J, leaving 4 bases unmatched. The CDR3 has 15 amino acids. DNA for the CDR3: TGTGCCAGTAGTATCCACAGGGGTACTAACTATGGCTACACCTTC. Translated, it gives CASSIHRGTNYGYTF.

CDR3 region: CASSLDPQGMNTEAFF. Written as DNA, the CDR3 is TGCGCCAGCAGCTTGGACCCACAGGGAATGAACACTGAAGCTTTCTTT. The chain carries TRBV5-1 and TRBJ1-1; possible D gene TRBD1, 6 bases. Trimming cost V 0 bases and J 0 bases, with 12 bases left between them. Germline V lookup: CDR1 SGHRS, CDR2 YFSETQ. The CDR3 contains 16 residues. Full variable domain (remainder filled in from reference TRBV5-1 and TRBJ1-1): KAGVTQTPRYLIKTRGQQVTLSCSPISGHRSVSWYQQTPGQGLQFLFEYFSETQRNKGNFPGRFSGRQFSNSRSEMNVSTLELGDSALYLCASSLDPQGMNTEAFFGQGTRLTVV.

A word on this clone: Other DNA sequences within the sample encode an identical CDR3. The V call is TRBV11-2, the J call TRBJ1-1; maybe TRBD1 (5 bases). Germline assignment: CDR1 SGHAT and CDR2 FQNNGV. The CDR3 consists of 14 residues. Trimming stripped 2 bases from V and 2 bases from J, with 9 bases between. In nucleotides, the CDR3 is TGTGCCAGCAGCTTAAGCAGGGCAAACACTGAAGCTTTCTTT. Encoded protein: CASSLSRANTEAFF.

Here the CDR3 reads CASRVMDSTSSAQYF. The DNA of the CDR3 is TGTGCCAGCAGGGTGATGGACTCTACCTCATCCGCGCAGTATTTT. The V gene is TRBV2, the J gene TRBJ2-3; a possible D gene is TRBD2 (5 bases). From germline, CDR1 is SNHLY and CDR2 FYNNEI. The V gene lost 6 bases and the J gene lost 10 bases, with 23 bases spanning the gap. The CDR3 runs 15 residues.

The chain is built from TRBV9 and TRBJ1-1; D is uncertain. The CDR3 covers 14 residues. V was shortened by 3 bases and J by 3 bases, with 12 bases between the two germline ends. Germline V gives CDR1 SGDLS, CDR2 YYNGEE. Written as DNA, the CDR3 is TGTGCCAGCAGCGCTGGAGGGTTCGACACTGAAGCTTTCTTT. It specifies CASSAGGFDTEAFF.

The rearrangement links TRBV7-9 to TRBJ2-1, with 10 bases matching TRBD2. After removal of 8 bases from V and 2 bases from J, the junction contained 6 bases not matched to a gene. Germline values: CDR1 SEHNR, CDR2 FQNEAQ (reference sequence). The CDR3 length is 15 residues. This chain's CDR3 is CASRLAGDPYNEQFF. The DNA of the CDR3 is TGTGCCAGCCGTCTAGCGGGAGACCCCTACAATGAGCAGTTCTTC.

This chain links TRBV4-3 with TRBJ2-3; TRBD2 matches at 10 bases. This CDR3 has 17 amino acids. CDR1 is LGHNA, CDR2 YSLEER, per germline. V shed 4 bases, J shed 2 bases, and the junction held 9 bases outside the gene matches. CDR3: CASSLSTGTSDTDTQYF. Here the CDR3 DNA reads TGCGCCAGCAGCCTTAGCACCGGGACTAGCGACACAGATACGCAGTATTTT.

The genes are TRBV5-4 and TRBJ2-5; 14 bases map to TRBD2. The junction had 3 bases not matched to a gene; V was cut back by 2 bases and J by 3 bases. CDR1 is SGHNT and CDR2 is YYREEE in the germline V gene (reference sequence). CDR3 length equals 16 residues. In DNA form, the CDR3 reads TGTGCCAGCAGCTTCGGGACTAGCGGGAGAGAAGAGACCCAGTACTTC. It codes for CASSFGTSGREETQYF.

CDR3 nucleotide sequence: TGTGCCAGCAGCTCCCGGTACACTGAAGCTTTCTTT. This encodes CASSSRYTEAFF. The chain combines TRBV7-2 with TRBJ1-1; D remains ambiguous. This CDR3 contains 12 residues. V was shortened by 4 bases and J by 3 bases, with 6 bases between the two germline ends. CDR1 and CDR2 from the germline V gene are SGHTA and FQGNSA.

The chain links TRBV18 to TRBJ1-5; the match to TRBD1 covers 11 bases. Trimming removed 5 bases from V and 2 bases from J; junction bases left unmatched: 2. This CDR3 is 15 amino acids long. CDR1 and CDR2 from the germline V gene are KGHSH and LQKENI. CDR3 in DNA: TGTGCCAGCTCAGCGGGACAGGGGGGCAATCAGCCCCAGCATTTT. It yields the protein CASSAGQGGNQPQHF. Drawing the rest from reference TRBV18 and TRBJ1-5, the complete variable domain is NAGVMQNPRHLVRRRGQEARLRCSPMKGHSHVYWYRQLPEEGLKFMVYLQKENIIDESGMPKERFSAEFPKEGPSILRIQQVVRGDSAAYFCASSAGQGGNQPQHFGDGTRLSIL.

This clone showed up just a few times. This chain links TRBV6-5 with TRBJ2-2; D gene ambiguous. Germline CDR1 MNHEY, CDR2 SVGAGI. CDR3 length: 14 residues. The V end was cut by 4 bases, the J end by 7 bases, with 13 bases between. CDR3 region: CASSFLSEDGELFF. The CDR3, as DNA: TGTGCCAGCAGTTTTCTAAGCGAGGACGGGGAGCTGTTTTTT.

CDR3 coding DNA: TGTGCCATCAGTGAGTCGTTAAGCTATCAGCCCCAGCATTTT. Residues: CAISESLSYQPQHF. The genes are TRBV10-3 and TRBJ1-5; D unresolved. Germline V gene sequence: CDR1 ENHRY, CDR2 SYGVKD. V was cut by 0 bases and J by 5 bases, with 8 bases left in between. CDR3 length: 14 residues.

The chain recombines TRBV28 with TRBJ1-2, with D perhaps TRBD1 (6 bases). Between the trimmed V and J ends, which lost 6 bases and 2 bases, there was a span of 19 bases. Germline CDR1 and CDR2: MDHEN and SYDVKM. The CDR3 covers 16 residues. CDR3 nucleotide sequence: TGTGCCAGCAGCCTAGCGGGGGCTGGGGACAACTATGGCTACACCTTC. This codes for CASSLAGAGDNYGYTF.